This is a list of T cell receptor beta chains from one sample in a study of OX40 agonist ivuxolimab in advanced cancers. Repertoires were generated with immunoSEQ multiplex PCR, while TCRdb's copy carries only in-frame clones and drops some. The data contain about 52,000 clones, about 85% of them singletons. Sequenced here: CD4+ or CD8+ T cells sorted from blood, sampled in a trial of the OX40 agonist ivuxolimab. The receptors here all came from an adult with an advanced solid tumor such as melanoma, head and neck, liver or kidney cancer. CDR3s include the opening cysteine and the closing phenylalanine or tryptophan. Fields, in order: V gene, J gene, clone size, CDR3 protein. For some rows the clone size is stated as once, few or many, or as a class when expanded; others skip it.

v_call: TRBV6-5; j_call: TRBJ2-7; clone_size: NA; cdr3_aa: CASSYSYRSHEQYF
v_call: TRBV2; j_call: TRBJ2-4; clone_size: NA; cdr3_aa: CASSEGTASLVIQYF
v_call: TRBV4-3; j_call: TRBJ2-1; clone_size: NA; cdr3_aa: CASSQSGGFSYNEQFF
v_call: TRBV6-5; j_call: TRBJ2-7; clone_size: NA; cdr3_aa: CASSYSRGTYEQYF
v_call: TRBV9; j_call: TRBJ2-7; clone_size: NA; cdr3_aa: CASSPRGGPYEQYF
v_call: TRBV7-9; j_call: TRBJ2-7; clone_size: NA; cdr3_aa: CASSFAGQGGEQYF
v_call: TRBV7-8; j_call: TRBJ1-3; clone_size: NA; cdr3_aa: CASSYGTGLGNTIYF
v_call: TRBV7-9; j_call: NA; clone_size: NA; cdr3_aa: CASSLKTGGFPGEQYF
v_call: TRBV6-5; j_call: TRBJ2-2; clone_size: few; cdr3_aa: CATAWGPPGELFF
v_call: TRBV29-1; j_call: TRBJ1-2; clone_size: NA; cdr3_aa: CSVESGYGYTF
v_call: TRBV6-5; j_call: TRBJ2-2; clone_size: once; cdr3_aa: CASSLREAISGELFF
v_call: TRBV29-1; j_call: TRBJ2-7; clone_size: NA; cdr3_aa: CSVEEMKTGADYEQYF
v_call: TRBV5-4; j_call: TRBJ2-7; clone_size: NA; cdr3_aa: CASSLESYEQYF
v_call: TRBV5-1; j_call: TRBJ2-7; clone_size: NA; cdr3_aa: CASSLGEESEQYF
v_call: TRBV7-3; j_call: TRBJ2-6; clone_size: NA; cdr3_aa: CASSSGQGTGANVLTF
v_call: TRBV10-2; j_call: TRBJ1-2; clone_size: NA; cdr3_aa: CASSDSLSGNGYTF
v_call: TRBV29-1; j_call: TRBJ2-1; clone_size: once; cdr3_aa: CSVDKDDPRVDNEQFF
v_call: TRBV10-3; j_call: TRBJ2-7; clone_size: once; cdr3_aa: CAISDWDSLSYEQYF
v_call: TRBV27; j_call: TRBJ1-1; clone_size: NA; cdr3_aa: CASSQGRNTEAFF
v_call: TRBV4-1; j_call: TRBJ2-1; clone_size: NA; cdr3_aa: CASSQGTSGGLNEQFF
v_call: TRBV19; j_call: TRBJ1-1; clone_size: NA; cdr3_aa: CASTPQGGYTEAFF
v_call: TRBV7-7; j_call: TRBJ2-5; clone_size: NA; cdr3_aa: CASSQTSGGSQETQYF
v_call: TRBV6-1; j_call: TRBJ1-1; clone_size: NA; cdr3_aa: CASSVGQPIEAFF
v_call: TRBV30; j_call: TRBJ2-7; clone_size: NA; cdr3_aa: CAWSGEREPHEQYF
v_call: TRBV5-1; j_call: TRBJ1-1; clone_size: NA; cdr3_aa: CASNPGRGWETEAFF
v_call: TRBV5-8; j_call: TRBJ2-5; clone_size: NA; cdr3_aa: CASSFGTALQETQYF
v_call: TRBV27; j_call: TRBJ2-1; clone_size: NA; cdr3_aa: CASSRQGYNEQFF
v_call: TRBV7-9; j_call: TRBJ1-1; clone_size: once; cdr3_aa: CASSTSGTGLSEAFF
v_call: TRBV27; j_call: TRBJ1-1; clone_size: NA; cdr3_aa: CASSPPRPEGSEVNTEAFF
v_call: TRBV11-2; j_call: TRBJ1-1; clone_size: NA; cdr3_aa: CASSLEGVNTEAFF
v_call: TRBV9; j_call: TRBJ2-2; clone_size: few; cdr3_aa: CASSGYRVADTGELFF
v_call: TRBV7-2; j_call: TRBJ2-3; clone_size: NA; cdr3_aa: CASSVLAGGPDTQYF
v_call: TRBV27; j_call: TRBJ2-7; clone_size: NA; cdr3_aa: CASSTSRYYEQYF
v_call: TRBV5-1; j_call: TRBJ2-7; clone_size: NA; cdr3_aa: CASSLGGGGSYEQYF
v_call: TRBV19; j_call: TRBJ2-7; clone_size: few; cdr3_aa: CASRNPPGGEQYF
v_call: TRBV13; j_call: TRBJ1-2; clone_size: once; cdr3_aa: CASSLGRGGGYGYTF
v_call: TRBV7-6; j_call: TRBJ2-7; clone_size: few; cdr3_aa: CASSLGADYEQYF
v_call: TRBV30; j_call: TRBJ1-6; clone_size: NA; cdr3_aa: CAWSPGQVNSPLHF
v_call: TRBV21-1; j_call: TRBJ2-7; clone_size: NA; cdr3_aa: CASSHHPQVPPYEQYF
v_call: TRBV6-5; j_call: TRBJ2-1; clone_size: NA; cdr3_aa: CASSYSSLDEQFF
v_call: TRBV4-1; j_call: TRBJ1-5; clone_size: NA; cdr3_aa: CASSPVGGSNQPQHF
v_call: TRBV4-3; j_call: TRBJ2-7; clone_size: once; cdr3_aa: CASSRILAGSYEQYF
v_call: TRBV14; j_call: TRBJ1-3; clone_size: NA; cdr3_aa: CASSHGTGSGNTIYF
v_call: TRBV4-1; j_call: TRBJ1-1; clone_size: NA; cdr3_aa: CASSQDGYLNTEAFF
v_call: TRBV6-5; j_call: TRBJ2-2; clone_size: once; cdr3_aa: CASTGDSAGELFF
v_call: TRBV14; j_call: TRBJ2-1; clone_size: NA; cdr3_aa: CASRRAPSSYNEQFF
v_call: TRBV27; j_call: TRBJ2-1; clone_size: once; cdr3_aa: CASSAGTANEQFF
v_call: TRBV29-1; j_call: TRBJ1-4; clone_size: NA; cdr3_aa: CSVVGGGNEKLFF
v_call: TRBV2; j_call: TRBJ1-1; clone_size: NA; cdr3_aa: CASQEGRMNTEAFF
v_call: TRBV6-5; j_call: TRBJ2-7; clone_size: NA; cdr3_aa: CASRRGRFSYEQYF
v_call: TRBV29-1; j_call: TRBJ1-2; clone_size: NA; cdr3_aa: CSVEEPQVGSLNYGYTF